This T cell receptor beta chain was sequenced during a study of PD-L1 blockade in urothelial cancer. The data were produced by immunoSEQ multiplex PCR, yet TCRdb's version contains in-frame clones alone and is incomplete. The sample has 41,000 or so clones, under 90% seen once; the top ten hold around 18%. Trimming cost V 2 bases and J 0 bases, with 7 bases left between them. The CDR3 is 14 residues long. In germline, CDR1 is SGHRS, CDR2 YFSETQ. Specimen: PBMCs, collected around atezolizumab (anti-PD-L1) treatment. This TCR came from a man between 60 and 75 years old with urothelial cancer. This chain connects TRBV5-1 to TRBJ2-3; D is ambiguous. The CDR3 sequence is CASSFQVSTDTQYF. In DNA form, the CDR3 reads TGCGCCAGCAGCTTCCAGGTCAGCACAGATACGCAGTATTTT.